The present entry profiles one T cell receptor beta chain with its context. This CDR3 is 14 amino acids long. In germline, CDR1 is MGHRA, CDR2 YSYEKL. With V trimmed by 6 bases and J by 4 bases, 4 bases remained unmatched. The PCR was carried out with 60 Vbeta primers and 13 Jbeta primers. The protocol was immunoSEQ multiplex PCR, while the TCRdb copy is restricted to in-frame clones and leaves out a portion. The sample data list about 43,000 clones. This entry is derived from a study of cytomegalovirus exposure and HLA in healthy donors. The rearrangement links TRBV4-1 to TRBJ1-5, with 9 bases aligning to TRBD1. What was sequenced was PBMCs. The clonotype originates from a woman aged 30 to 39 in good health and CMV-seronegative. The CDR3 DNA reads as TGCGCCAGCAGGGCCGGGACAGGGAATCAGCCCCAGCATTTT. Its translation is CASRAGTGNQPQHF.